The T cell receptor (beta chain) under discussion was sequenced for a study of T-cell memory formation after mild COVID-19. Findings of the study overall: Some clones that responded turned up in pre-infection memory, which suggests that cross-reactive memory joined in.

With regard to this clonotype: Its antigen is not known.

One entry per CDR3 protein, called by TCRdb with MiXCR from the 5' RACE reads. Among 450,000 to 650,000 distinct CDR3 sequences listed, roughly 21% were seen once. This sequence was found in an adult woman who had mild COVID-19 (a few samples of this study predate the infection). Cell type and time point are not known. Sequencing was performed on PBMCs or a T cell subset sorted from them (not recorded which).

CDR3 loop: CASSGLGQGDYEQYF. CDR3 DNA: TGTGCCAGCAGCGGTCTGGGACAGGGGGACTACGAGCAGTACTTC. This sequence joins TRBV16 and TRBJ2-7; 11 bases map to TRBD1. CDR1 is KGHSY and CDR2 is FQNENV in the germline V gene. V lost 5 bases and J lost 3; bases outside the gene matches: 6. This CDR3 is 15 amino acids long. Variable domain in full (rest from reference TRBV16 and TRBJ2-7): GEEVAQTPKHLVRGEGQKAKLYCAPIKGHSYVFWYQQVLKNEFKFLISFQNENVFDETGMPKERFSAKCLPNSPCSLEIQATKLEDSAVYFCASSGLGQGDYEQYFGPGTRLTVT.